This paragraph reports one TCR beta chain. These data come from a study of cytomegalovirus exposure and HLA in healthy donors. About the study: The early release's HLA-typed donors yielded 65 million to 85 million unique TCRs.

There are 12 residues in the CDR3. The germline V gene encodes CDR1 MGHDK and CDR2 SYGVNS. The V end was cut by 4 bases, the J end by 6 bases, with 10 bases between. With 60 Vbeta and 13 Jbeta primers, the PCR was carried out. Libraries were prepared by immunoSEQ multiplex PCR; TCRdb keeps only in-frame clonotypes and omits some of them. The sample has under 70,000 clones, almost 85% seen once. V gene TRBV25-1 combines with J gene TRBJ2-7; maybe TRBD2 (5 bases). The TCR was taken from a man between 45 and 60 years old in good health and CMV-seronegative. The specimen was PBMCs. The CDR3: CASSAAGCEQYF. CDR3 in DNA: TGTGCCAGCAGTGCGGCGGGCTGCGAGCAGTACTTC.